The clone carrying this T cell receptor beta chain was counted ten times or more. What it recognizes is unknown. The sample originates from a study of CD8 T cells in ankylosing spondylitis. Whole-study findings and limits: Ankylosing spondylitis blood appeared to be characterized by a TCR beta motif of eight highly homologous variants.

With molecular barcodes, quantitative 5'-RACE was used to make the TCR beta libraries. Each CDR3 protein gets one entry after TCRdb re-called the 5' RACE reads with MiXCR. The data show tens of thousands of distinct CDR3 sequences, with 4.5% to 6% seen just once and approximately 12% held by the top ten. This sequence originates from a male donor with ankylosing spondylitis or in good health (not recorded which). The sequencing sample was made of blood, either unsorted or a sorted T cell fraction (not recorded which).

CDR3 nucleotides: TGCAGTGCCGACCCGGGACTAGCGGACGTTCGGGGTACGCAGTATTTT. Translated, it gives CSADPGLADVRGTQYF. V is TRBV20-1 and J is TRBJ2-3, with 11 bases that match TRBD2. CDR1 DFQATT and CDR2 SNEGSKA come from the germline V gene (reference sequence). The CDR3 sequence is 16 residues long. Trimming cost V 6 bases and J 8 bases; bases outside gene matches: 16.